Given below is one TCR beta chain in context. The antigen remains undetermined. The sample is drawn from a study of T-cell memory formation after mild COVID-19. Study-wide context: The study found TCR clusters largely donor specific. Study-wide points: Clones that got smaller from day 15 to 85 had even CD4/CD8, while clones growing later tipped toward CD4+. The study found contracting CD4+ clones mainly in CM and EM and contracting CD8+ clones in EMRA.

The CDR3 length is 12 residues. CDR1 and CDR2 from the germline V gene are DFQATT and SNEGSKA (reference sequence). V lost 7 bases, J lost 5 bases, and 7 bases stayed unmatched. TCRdb reanalysed the 5' RACE reads using MiXCR and keeps one entry per CDR3 protein. The top ten clones hold around 12% of a sample with approximately 570,000 distinct CDR3 sequences, more than 15% of them seen once. This chain links TRBV20-1 with TRBJ2-7; 8 bases line up with TRBD2. This receptor was taken from an adult woman who had mild COVID-19 (a few samples of this study predate the infection). Cell type and time point are not known. The sample taken for sequencing was PBMCs or a T cell subset sorted from them (not recorded which). CDR3 DNA sequence: TGCAGTGTGTTCGGGAGGGTTCACGAGCAGTACTTC. Residues: CSVFGRVHEQYF.